The 14 T cell receptor beta chains listed next were all sequenced from one sample in a study of shared clonotypes between healthy human individuals. Naive CD8 cells were CD45RO-negative, positively selected for CCR7, excluding terminally differentiated effector memory CD45RA+ cells. The assay was immunoSEQ multiplex PCR, and TCRdb's table has in-frame clones only and misses some. The repertoire holds about 2.1 million clones, approximately 94% seen once, with under 2% in the top ten. The sample comprised naive CD8+ T cells from PBMCs. The origin of the receptors is a man between 18 and 29 years old in good health. Some clones in this sample may be carry-over from other donors' samples.

With regard to this clone: Other nucleotide sequences from this sample produce the same CDR3. The V and J genes are TRBV7-2 and TRBJ2-7; a weak D match, TRBD1 (6 bases). The CDR3 contains 13 residues. Trimming pared 1 base from V and 2 bases from J, leaving 6 bases between. Germline CDR1 and CDR2: SGHTA and FQGNSA. The CDR3, as DNA: TGTGCCAGCAGCTTAGACAGGGCCTACGAGCAGTACTTC. This codes for CASSLDRAYEQYF. The full variable domain, in which reference TRBV7-2 and TRBJ2-7 provide the parts outside the CDR3, is GAGVSQSPSNKVTEKGKDVELRCDPISGHTALYWYRQSLGQGLEFLIYFQGNSAPDKSGLPSDRFSAERTGGSVSTLTIQRTQQEDSAVYLCASSLDRAYEQYFGPGTRLTVT.

The chain has TRBV7-8 and TRBJ2-7; 14 bases agree with TRBD2. Germline assignment: CDR1 SGHVS and CDR2 FQNEAQ. J gave up 5 bases and V 5 bases, and 11 bases lay outside the gene matches. This CDR3 is 17 amino acids long. The CDR3 coding sequence is TGTGCCAGCAGCATGGGGACTAGCGGGAGTTGGGAAGACGAGCAGTACTTC. This encodes CASSMGTSGSWEDEQYF.

This clone turned up a few times. J is TRBJ1-1 and V is TRBV7-9, with D unresolved. Germline assignment: CDR1 SEHNR and CDR2 FQNEAQ (reference sequence). The CDR3 loop spans 12 amino acids. V was trimmed by 7 bases and J by 4 bases, leaving 10 bases between them. The CDR3 DNA is TGTGCCAGCACGGCTGTGTTCACTGAAGCTTTCTTT. It encodes CASTAVFTEAFF. Combining the CDR3 with reference TRBV7-9 and TRBJ1-1 gives the whole variable domain DTGVSQNPRHKITKRGQNVTFRCDPISEHNRLYWYRQTLGQGPEFLTYFQNEAQLEKSRLLSDRFSAERPKGSFSTLEIQRTEQGDSAMYLCASTAVFTEAFFGQGTRLTVV.

The rearrangement links TRBV6-1 to TRBJ2-7, with TRBD1 identical over 9 bases. Unmatched junction bases numbered 3, after V lost 2 bases and J lost 4 bases. In germline, CDR1 is MNHNS, CDR2 SASEGT. This CDR3 comprises 14 residues. The CDR3 bases are TGTGCCAGCAGTGAAAGGGGGACAGGGTACGAGCAGTACTTC. Protein sequence: CASSERGTGYEQYF.

The chain is built from TRBV9 and TRBJ1-5; 11 nucleotides line up with TRBD1. Trimming took 4 bases from V and 2 from J; bases not matched to a gene: 5. CDR1 and CDR2 from the germline V gene are SGDLS and YYNGEE. This CDR3 spans 16 amino acids. The CDR3: CASSSGTGGGNQPQHF. In DNA, the CDR3 is TGTGCCAGCAGCTCGGGGACAGGGGGTGGCAATCAGCCCCAGCATTTT.

This CDR3 is CASRSGTETNEKLFF. The CDR3 DNA follows: TGTGCCAGCAGATCCGGGACAGAGACTAATGAAAAACTGTTTTTT. This chain links TRBV11-3 with TRBJ1-4; 7 nucleotides align to TRBD1. V lost 6 bases to trimming and J lost 2 bases; unmatched junction nucleotides: 6. The CDR3 is 15 amino acids. Germline CDR1 and CDR2: SGHNT and YENEEA.

The V call is TRBV7-9, the J call TRBJ1-1; no definite D call. The V gene's germline CDR1 is SEHNR and CDR2 FQNEAQ (reference sequence). V gave up 5 bases and J gave up 1 base, with 11 bases separating them. There are 14 residues in the CDR3. The CDR3 protein is CASSLPGGNTEAFF. The CDR3 coding sequence is TGTGCCAGCAGCCTTCCGGGAGGGAACACTGAAGCTTTCTTT.

V is TRBV7-8 and J is TRBJ2-7, with 7 positions matching TRBD2. The V gene end was trimmed by 4 bases and the J gene end by 0 bases; junction bases not matched to a gene: 6. The germline CDR1 and CDR2 sequences are SGHVS and FQNEAQ. This CDR3 region has 15 residues. DNA of the CDR3: TGTGCCAGCAGCTATGGAGCGGGAACCTCCTACGAGCAGTACTTC. This gives the protein CASSYGAGTSYEQYF. Supplemented by reference TRBV7-8 and TRBJ2-7, the full variable domain reads GAGVSQSPRYKVAKRGQDVALRCDPISGHVSLFWYQQALGQGPEFLTYFQNEAQLDKSGLPSDRFFAERPEGSVSTLKIQRTQQEDSAVYLCASSYGAGTSYEQYFGPGTRLTVT.

To note about this clone: In the same sample, other DNA sequences code for this CDR3. V usage is TRBV9 and J usage is TRBJ2-7; 8 nucleotides line up with TRBD1. Germline-derived CDR1 and CDR2 are SGDLS and YYNGEE. The length of the CDR3 is 14 residues. V shed 3 bases, J shed 0 bases, and the junction held 2 bases outside the gene matches. CDR3 sequence: CASSGTGSSYEQYF. Here the CDR3 DNA reads TGTGCCAGCAGCGGGACAGGGAGCTCCTACGAGCAGTACTTC.

The chain carries TRBV5-4 and TRBJ2-1; D is undetermined. V shed 1 base and J shed 6 bases, with 11 bases lying between them. The CDR3 sequence is 14 residues long. The germline gives CDR1 SGHNT, CDR2 YYREEE (reference sequence). The CDR3 is CASSLPPSPNEQFF. The DNA for the CDR3 is TGTGCCAGCAGCTTGCCCCCGTCCCCCAATGAGCAGTTCTTC. Based on the CDR3 plus reference TRBV5-4 and TRBJ2-1, the full variable domain is ETGVTQSPTHLIKTRGQQVTLRCSSQSGHNTVSWYQQALGQGPQFIFQYYREEENGRGNFPPRFSGLQFPNYSSELNVNALELDDSALYLCASSLPPSPNEQFFGPGTRLTVL.

CDR3 in amino acids: CASSQPRLAGANEQFF. DNA of the CDR3: TGTGCCAGCTCTCAGCCACGACTAGCGGGAGCGAATGAGCAGTTCTTC. V gene TRBV18 combines with J gene TRBJ2-1, with 12 bases lining up with TRBD2. Trimming took 6 bases from V and 7 from J; bases not matched to a gene: 10. This CDR3 region has 16 residues. The germline V gene has CDR1 KGHSH and CDR2 LQKENI.

Points on this clone: Different DNA sequences within this sample yield the same CDR3. The rearrangement links TRBV7-9 to TRBJ2-1; maybe TRBD1 (6 bases). Looked up from germline, CDR1 is SEHNR and CDR2 is FQNEAQ (reference sequence). Trimming cost V 2 bases and J 6 bases, with 11 bases left between them. The CDR3 is 14 amino acids. The CDR3 loop reads CASSLRQGSNEQFF. The CDR3 DNA is TGTGCCAGCAGCTTACGGCAGGGGAGCAATGAGCAGTTCTTC.

The chain is built from TRBV5-6 and TRBJ2-7; D perhaps matches TRBD1 (6 bases). Germline loops: CDR1 SGHDT, CDR2 YYEEEE. V shed 4 bases and J shed 3 bases, with 14 bases lying between them. The CDR3 length is 14 residues. CDR3 DNA: TGTGCCAGCAGCGTGACAGGACGAAACTACGAGCAGTACTTC. Translated: CASSVTGRNYEQYF. The full variable domain, with the rest looked up from reference TRBV5-6 and TRBJ2-7, is DAGVTQSPTHLIKTRGQQVTLRCSPKSGHDTVSWYQQALGQGPQFIFQYYEEEERQRGNFPDRFSGHQFPNYSSELNVNALLLGDSALYLCASSVTGRNYEQYFGPGTRLTVT.

This chain links TRBV4-2 with TRBJ2-7; 7 nucleotides line up with TRBD2. The CDR3 has 14 residues. The germline CDR1 and CDR2 sequences are LGHNA and YNFKEQ. Unmatched junction bases numbered 7, after V lost 2 bases and J lost 6 bases. CDR3 sequence: CASSQTRGVGEQYF. DNA for the CDR3: TGTGCCAGCAGCCAAACTCGGGGGGTCGGCGAGCAGTACTTC.